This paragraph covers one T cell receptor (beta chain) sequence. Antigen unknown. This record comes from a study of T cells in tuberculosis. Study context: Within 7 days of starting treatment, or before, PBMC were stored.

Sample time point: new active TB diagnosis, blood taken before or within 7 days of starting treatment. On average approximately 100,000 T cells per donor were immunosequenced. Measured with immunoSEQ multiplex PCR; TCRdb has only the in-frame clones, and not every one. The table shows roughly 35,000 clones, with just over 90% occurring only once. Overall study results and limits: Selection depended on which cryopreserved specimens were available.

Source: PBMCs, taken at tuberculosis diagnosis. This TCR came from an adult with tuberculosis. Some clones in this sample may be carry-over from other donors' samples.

CDR3 region: CASKPTQGVYGYTF. The CDR3 bases are TGTGCCAGCAAACCTACTCAGGGGGTTTATGGCTACACCTTC. The chain joins TRBV7-2 to TRBJ1-2, with TRBD1 matching over 7 bases. Germline loops: CDR1 SGHTA, CDR2 FQGNSA. The CDR3 runs 14 residues. V lost 7 bases and J lost 5; bases outside the gene matches: 10.